The rows below give T cell receptor beta chains drawn from one sample of a study of OX40 agonist ivuxolimab in advanced cancers. The method was immunoSEQ multiplex PCR; TCRdb's version includes in-frame clones alone and lacks a portion of them. The repertoire has under 40,000 clones, around 83% of them found once; the top ten carry approximately 9.8%. The starting material was CD4+ or CD8+ T cells sorted from blood, obtained in a trial of the OX40 agonist ivuxolimab. The origin of the receptors is an adult with an advanced solid tumor such as melanoma, head and neck, liver or kidney cancer. The CDR3 runs from the conserved cysteine through the conserved F or W. Each record gives: D gene, V gene, clone size, J gene, CDR3 DNA, CDR3 protein. D genes are given only for firm matches. The size field is filled for only some rows; it gives once, few, many or a size class.

d_call: -; v_call: TRBV4-1; clone_size: once; j_call: TRBJ1-3; cdr3_nt: TGCGCCAGCAGCCAAGGGAGTTACTCTGGAAACACCATATATTTT; cdr3_aa: CASSQGSYSGNTIYF
d_call: -; v_call: TRBV4-1; clone_size: few; j_call: TRBJ1-1; cdr3_nt: TGCGCCAGCAGCCCCCCTTTACAGGGAATGGGCACTGAAGCTTTCTTT; cdr3_aa: CASSPPLQGMGTEAFF
d_call: -; v_call: TRBV9; clone_size: -; j_call: TRBJ2-3; cdr3_nt: TGTGCCAGCAGCGTAGATATAGCCCGCACAGATACGCAGTATTTT; cdr3_aa: CASSVDIARTDTQYF
d_call: TRBD1; v_call: TRBV29-1; clone_size: few; j_call: TRBJ2-3; cdr3_nt: TGCAGCGTTCTGGGTCAGGGGGACGGAGTTACGCAGTATTTT; cdr3_aa: CSVLGQGDGVTQYF
d_call: -; v_call: TRBV11-2; clone_size: -; j_call: TRBJ1-4; cdr3_nt: TGTGCCAGCAGCTTAGGAGCCGCGGTGGAACTGTTTTTT; cdr3_aa: CASSLGAAVELFF
d_call: -; v_call: TRBV7-3; clone_size: -; j_call: TRBJ1-2; cdr3_nt: TGTGCCAGCAGCTTAGGACCCAGTACTGGCTACACCTTC; cdr3_aa: CASSLGPSTGYTF
d_call: TRBD1; v_call: TRBV19; clone_size: -; j_call: TRBJ2-6; cdr3_nt: TGTGCCAGTAGTATAGGGACAGGTGGGGCCAACGTCCTGACTTTC; cdr3_aa: CASSIGTGGANVLTF
d_call: -; v_call: TRBV28; clone_size: once; j_call: TRBJ1-5; cdr3_nt: TGTGCCAGCAGTTTAGGAGGGGGTAATCAGCCCCAGCATTTT; cdr3_aa: CASSLGGGNQPQHF
d_call: -; v_call: TRBV27; clone_size: -; j_call: TRBJ2-7; cdr3_nt: TGTGCCAGCAGTTTAACCGGGGGCCCCTACGAGCAGTACTTC; cdr3_aa: CASSLTGGPYEQYF
d_call: -; v_call: TRBV18; clone_size: -; j_call: TRBJ1-6; cdr3_nt: TGTGCCAGCTCACTAGGGAGAGGGGACTCACCCCTCCACTTT; cdr3_aa: CASSLGRGDSPLHF
d_call: -; v_call: TRBV29-1; clone_size: once; j_call: TRBJ1-1; cdr3_nt: TGCAGCGTTGAAGGAATCGGGGAAGTGGGGAACACTGAAGCTTTCTTT; cdr3_aa: CSVEGIGEVGNTEAFF
d_call: -; v_call: TRBV28; clone_size: -; j_call: TRBJ2-7; cdr3_nt: TGTGCCAGCAGTTTACAGCTTGGAAGGTACGAGCAGTACTTC; cdr3_aa: CASSLQLGRYEQYF
d_call: -; v_call: TRBV19; clone_size: -; j_call: TRBJ1-5; cdr3_nt: TGTGCCAGTACTGCCCGAGGGGGCAATCAGCCCCAGCATTTT; cdr3_aa: CASTARGGNQPQHF
d_call: TRBD2; v_call: TRBV19; clone_size: few; j_call: TRBJ2-7; cdr3_nt: TGTGCCAGTAGTAACTTCGCGGGAGCGAAAGAGCAGTACTTC; cdr3_aa: CASSNFAGAKEQYF
d_call: -; v_call: TRBV4-2; clone_size: -; j_call: TRBJ1-1; cdr3_nt: TGTGCCAGCAGCCTATCTAGGGCTACCACTGAAGCTTTCTTT; cdr3_aa: CASSLSRATTEAFF
d_call: -; v_call: TRBV19; clone_size: -; j_call: TRBJ1-5; cdr3_nt: TGTGCCAGTAAGGGGGACCGCGGTAGCAATCAGCCCCAGCATTTT; cdr3_aa: CASKGDRGSNQPQHF
d_call: -; v_call: TRBV11-3; clone_size: -; j_call: TRBJ2-7; cdr3_nt: TGTGCCAGCAGCTTGAATTACAGGGACGAGCAGTACTTC; cdr3_aa: CASSLNYRDEQYF
d_call: -; v_call: TRBV18; clone_size: -; j_call: TRBJ2-3; cdr3_nt: TGTGCCAGCTCACCCTCCCACCAAGCCCCAGATACGCAGTATTTT; cdr3_aa: CASSPSHQAPDTQYF
d_call: -; v_call: TRBV5-4; clone_size: -; j_call: TRBJ2-7; cdr3_nt: TGTGCCAGCGGCTCGGGCTCCTACGAGCAGTACTTC; cdr3_aa: CASGSGSYEQYF
d_call: TRBD2; v_call: TRBV7-2; clone_size: -; j_call: TRBJ2-1; cdr3_nt: TGTGCCAGCAGCTCCCGGACTAGCGAGTACAATGAGCAGTTCTTC; cdr3_aa: CASSSRTSEYNEQFF
d_call: -; v_call: TRBV7-2; clone_size: few; j_call: TRBJ2-5; cdr3_nt: TGTGCCAGCAGCGAAGGTTCAGGCGAGACCCAGTACTTC; cdr3_aa: CASSEGSGETQYF
d_call: -; v_call: TRBV28; clone_size: -; j_call: TRBJ2-3; cdr3_nt: TGTGCCAGCACATTGGATGTCAAAGGGGACGTCACAGATACGCAGTATTTT; cdr3_aa: CASTLDVKGDVTDTQYF
d_call: TRBD2; v_call: TRBV7-2; clone_size: few; j_call: TRBJ2-1; cdr3_nt: TGTGCCAGCACCTTGGGACTAGCCTTCGATGAGCAGTTCTTC; cdr3_aa: CASTLGLAFDEQFF
d_call: -; v_call: TRBV11-2; clone_size: -; j_call: TRBJ2-7; cdr3_nt: TGTGCCAGCAGCTTCTCAGGGTTAAACTACGAGCAGTACTTC; cdr3_aa: CASSFSGLNYEQYF
d_call: -; v_call: TRBV5-6; clone_size: -; j_call: TRBJ2-7; cdr3_nt: TGTGCCAGCAGCTTCGCCGACCCCTACGAGCAGTACTTC; cdr3_aa: CASSFADPYEQYF
d_call: -; v_call: TRBV21-1; clone_size: -; j_call: TRBJ2-3; cdr3_nt: TGTGCCAGCACCACCGGAGGGAGCACAGATACGCAGTATTTT; cdr3_aa: CASTTGGSTDTQYF
d_call: -; v_call: TRBV5-4; clone_size: once; j_call: TRBJ1-1; cdr3_nt: TGTGCCAGCAGCTTGGTTAACACAGCTGGCACTGAAGCTTTCTTT; cdr3_aa: CASSLVNTAGTEAFF
d_call: -; v_call: TRBV7-3; clone_size: -; j_call: TRBJ1-1; cdr3_nt: TGTGCCAGCAGCTTAGAGGGATGGACTGAAGCTTTCTTT; cdr3_aa: CASSLEGWTEAFF
d_call: TRBD1; v_call: TRBV27; clone_size: -; j_call: TRBJ2-7; cdr3_nt: TGTGCCAGCAGTCCCCGTCCCGGGACAGGGGTCGAGCAGTACTTC; cdr3_aa: CASSPRPGTGVEQYF
d_call: -; v_call: TRBV2; clone_size: -; j_call: TRBJ2-3; cdr3_nt: TGTGCCAGCAGTCAAGTCGGCACAGATACGCAGTATTTT; cdr3_aa: CASSQVGTDTQYF
d_call: -; v_call: TRBV2; clone_size: -; j_call: TRBJ1-2; cdr3_nt: TGTGCCAGCAGTGAATTGGCCACCCGCTATGGCTACACCTTC; cdr3_aa: CASSELATRYGYTF
d_call: TRBD1; v_call: TRBV28; clone_size: -; j_call: TRBJ2-3; cdr3_nt: TGTGCCGCTCTCCGGGACAGGGGAGCAGGGACAGATACGCAGTATTTT; cdr3_aa: CAALRDRGAGTDTQYF
d_call: -; v_call: TRBV30; clone_size: -; j_call: TRBJ2-1; cdr3_nt: TGTGCCTGGGGAGGAGACAGGAGCTCCTACAATGAGCAGTTCTTC; cdr3_aa: CAWGGDRSSYNEQFF
d_call: TRBD2; v_call: TRBV5-6; clone_size: once; j_call: TRBJ2-5; cdr3_nt: TGTGCCAGCAGCACCATGAGACTAGCGGGAATGGAGACCCAGTACTTC; cdr3_aa: CASSTMRLAGMETQYF
d_call: TRBD1; v_call: TRBV28; clone_size: -; j_call: TRBJ1-2; cdr3_nt: TGTGCCAGCAGTTTGCGACAGGGGATGGGCTACACCTTC; cdr3_aa: CASSLRQGMGYTF
d_call: -; v_call: TRBV10-2; clone_size: -; j_call: TRBJ2-1; cdr3_nt: TGCGCCAGCAGTGACGGCAGGATATCCTACAATGAGCAGTTCTTC; cdr3_aa: CASSDGRISYNEQFF
d_call: -; v_call: TRBV7-9; clone_size: -; j_call: TRBJ2-1; cdr3_nt: TGTGCCAGCAGCTTAGGGGCGAGTTACAATGAGCAGTTCTTC; cdr3_aa: CASSLGASYNEQFF
d_call: TRBD1; v_call: TRBV15; clone_size: -; j_call: TRBJ2-5; cdr3_nt: TGTGCCACCAGCACGGGACAGGGGACCCAAGAGACCCAGTACTTC; cdr3_aa: CATSTGQGTQETQYF
d_call: -; v_call: TRBV5-1; clone_size: -; j_call: TRBJ2-1; cdr3_nt: TGCGCCAGCAGCTCGAAGACAGGCTCCTACAATGAGCAGTTCTTC; cdr3_aa: CASSSKTGSYNEQFF
d_call: -; v_call: TRBV2; clone_size: -; j_call: TRBJ2-4; cdr3_nt: TGTGCCAGCGGGTATGGGGCGTCTCAAAACATTCAGTACTTC; cdr3_aa: CASGYGASQNIQYF
d_call: -; v_call: TRBV7-3; clone_size: -; j_call: TRBJ1-1; cdr3_nt: TGTGCCAGCAGCTCGGGGTACAGGAACACTGAAGCTTTCTTT; cdr3_aa: CASSSGYRNTEAFF
d_call: -; v_call: TRBV7-9; clone_size: few; j_call: TRBJ1-2; cdr3_nt: TGTGCCAGCAGCTTCGACACAGACGTCTATGGCTACACCTTC; cdr3_aa: CASSFDTDVYGYTF
d_call: TRBD2; v_call: TRBV7-9; clone_size: few; j_call: TRBJ2-3; cdr3_nt: TGTGCCAGCAGCTTACAGGGAGGGCCCACAGATACGCAGTATTTT; cdr3_aa: CASSLQGGPTDTQYF
d_call: -; v_call: TRBV2; clone_size: -; j_call: TRBJ1-1; cdr3_nt: TGTGCCAGCAAGGTGGTAGTGAACACTGAAGCTTTCTTT; cdr3_aa: CASKVVVNTEAFF
d_call: -; v_call: TRBV28; clone_size: -; j_call: TRBJ1-3; cdr3_nt: TGTGCCAGCTTCCCCGGGAGGTTCCCCTCTGGAAACACCATATATTTT; cdr3_aa: CASFPGRFPSGNTIYF
d_call: -; v_call: TRBV10-3; clone_size: once; j_call: TRBJ2-5; cdr3_nt: TGTGCCATCAGTGGTCGCGGGGGCAGAGGAGAGACCCAGTACTTC; cdr3_aa: CAISGRGGRGETQYF
d_call: TRBD2; v_call: TRBV18; clone_size: -; j_call: TRBJ2-5; cdr3_nt: TGTGCCAGCTCACCACGGCAAGCGGGAGAGAGAGAGACCCAGTACTTC; cdr3_aa: CASSPRQAGERETQYF
d_call: -; v_call: TRBV4-1; clone_size: -; j_call: TRBJ2-7; cdr3_nt: TGCGCCAGCAGCCCCAGGCGAGACGGGGGAGGTGACGAGCAGTACTTC; cdr3_aa: CASSPRRDGGGDEQYF
d_call: -; v_call: TRBV5-5; clone_size: -; j_call: TRBJ1-1; cdr3_nt: TGTGCCAGCAGCTTGGTGGGGACCGTGAACACTGAAGCTTTCTTT; cdr3_aa: CASSLVGTVNTEAFF
d_call: -; v_call: TRBV7-2; clone_size: -; j_call: TRBJ2-1; cdr3_nt: TGTGCCAGCACTCCCCGCCCGGTTTCCTACAATGAGCAGTTCTTC; cdr3_aa: CASTPRPVSYNEQFF
d_call: -; v_call: TRBV6-1; clone_size: -; j_call: TRBJ2-7; cdr3_nt: TGTGCCAGCAGTGGGGACGCAGGTGGGAGCGAGCAGTACTTC; cdr3_aa: CASSGDAGGSEQYF
d_call: -; v_call: TRBV30; clone_size: -; j_call: TRBJ1-2; cdr3_nt: TGTGCCTGGAGTTCCTACAAACACCTTACCGGCTACACCTTC; cdr3_aa: CAWSSYKHLTGYTF
d_call: -; v_call: TRBV7-7; clone_size: -; j_call: TRBJ2-3; cdr3_nt: TGTGCCAGCAGCTTACAGCTCACAGATACGCAGTATTTT; cdr3_aa: CASSLQLTDTQYF
d_call: TRBD1; v_call: TRBV6-6; clone_size: -; j_call: TRBJ2-5; cdr3_nt: TGTGCCAGCAGTTACTCGACAGGGGATGACCAAGAGACCCAGTACTTC; cdr3_aa: CASSYSTGDDQETQYF
d_call: -; v_call: TRBV7-2; clone_size: -; j_call: TRBJ1-5; cdr3_nt: TGTGCCAGCAGCGCAAATAGGGAGCAGCCCCAGCATTTT; cdr3_aa: CASSANREQPQHF
d_call: -; v_call: TRBV10-3; clone_size: -; j_call: TRBJ1-6; cdr3_nt: TGTGCCATCAGTGAGTCCGGGGACTATAATTCACCCCTCCACTTT; cdr3_aa: CAISESGDYNSPLHF
d_call: -; v_call: TRBV30; clone_size: -; j_call: TRBJ1-5; cdr3_nt: TGTGCCCTTCAAGGCAGCTCTAATCAGCCCCAGCATTTT; cdr3_aa: CALQGSSNQPQHF